One and the same sample provided the 13 T cell receptor beta chains below, sequenced in a study of cytomegalovirus exposure and HLA in healthy donors. PCR employed 60 Vbeta and 13 Jbeta primers. Method: immunoSEQ multiplex PCR; TCRdb's copy keeps in-frame clones and lacks some. The sample has around 160,000 clones; roughly four fifths are singletons. Sample: PBMCs. Every receptor here comes from a man aged 45-65 years in good health and CMV-seropositive.

The V call is TRBV5-1, the J call TRBJ1-4; the D gene is possibly TRBD1 (6 bases). The V gene's germline CDR1 is SGHRS and CDR2 YFSETQ. With 7 bases removed from V and 4 bases from J, the gap between germline ends came to 17 bases. CDR3 size: 15 residues. The CDR3 spells CASSLGTTDNEKLFF. The DNA of the CDR3 is TGCGCCAGCTCGCTGGGGACAACCGATAATGAAAAACTGTTTTTT.

This clone is a singleton in its sample. CDR3 DNA sequence: TGTGCCTGGACGAATAGCGGATCCTACGAGCAGTACTTC. This codes for CAWTNSGSYEQYF. V usage is TRBV30 and J usage is TRBJ2-5; possible D gene TRBD2, 6 bases. The J call is doubtful: the DNA matches TRBJ2-7 better. CDR3 length: 13 residues. Germline V gives CDR1 GTSNPN, CDR2 SVGIG (reference sequence).

This chain uses TRBV2 with TRBJ1-2; 7 positions match TRBD1. V shed 1 base, J shed 11 bases, and the junction held 10 bases outside the gene matches. Germline V lookup: CDR1 SNHLY, CDR2 FYNNEI. The CDR3 spans 14 residues. CDR3 nucleotide sequence: TGTGCCAGCAGTGAAGGAGGGGGCGTATTCCCATACACCTTC. This codes for CASSEGGGVFPYTF.

The chain uses TRBV28 and TRBJ2-5, with 12 bases lining up with TRBD1. The CDR3 is made up of 15 amino acids. Germline V gene sequence: CDR1 MDHEN, CDR2 SYDVKM. Trimming took 3 bases from V and 5 from J; bases not matched to a gene: 4. CDR3 nucleotide sequence: TGTGCCAGCAGTTTTGGGACAGGGGGCTTGGAGACCCAGTACTTC. As protein: CASSFGTGGLETQYF. Drawing the rest from reference TRBV28 and TRBJ2-5, the complete variable domain is DVKVTQSSRYLVKRTGEKVFLECVQDMDHENMFWYRQDPGLGLRLIYFSYDVKMKEKGDIPEGYSVSREKKERFSLILESASTNQTSMYLCASSFGTGGLETQYFGPGTRLLVL.

This chain uses TRBV29-1 with TRBJ2-3; D uncertain. Per germline, CDR1 SQVTM and CDR2 ANQGSEA. There are 13 residues in the CDR3. Trimming left V 4 bases short and J 4 bases short, with 12 bases between. CDR3 DNA: TGCAGCGTTGCTGAGGTTAGATCAGATACGCAGTATTTT. Its translation is CSVAEVRSDTQYF.

The rearrangement links TRBV14 to TRBJ1-6, with D unclear. This CDR3 region has 16 residues. Looked up from germline, CDR1 is SGHDN and CDR2 is FVKESK. V was shortened by 6 bases and J by 0 bases, with 12 bases between the two germline ends. In nucleotides, the CDR3 is TGTGCCAGCAGAACCGTGGGGAGCTCCTATAATTCACCCCTCCACTTT. It encodes CASRTVGSSYNSPLHF. The variable domain in full, with the rest retrieved from reference TRBV14 and TRBJ1-6, is EAGVTQFPSHSVIEKGQTVTLRCDPISGHDNLYWYRRVMGKEIKFLLHFVKESKQDESGMPNNRFLAERTGGTYSTLKVQPAELEDSGVYFCASRTVGSSYNSPLHFGNGTRLTVT.

The chain combines TRBV2 with TRBJ1-5, with D possibly TRBD1 on 6 matching bases. Trimming shortened V by 6 bases and J by 7 bases, and 10 bases separated the two germline ends. Germline V gene data show CDR1 as SNHLY and CDR2 as FYNNEI. The CDR3 is made up of 12 amino acids. CDR3 sequence reads: CASRAGDQPQHF. Here the CDR3 DNA reads TGTGCCAGCAGGGCAGGGGACCAGCCCCAGCATTTT.

On this clone itself: One junction end disagrees with the germline gene, perhaps due to a read error. Here the CDR3 reads CASSLGHEKYF. CDR3 DNA sequence: TGTGCCAGCAGCTTGGGACACGAGAAGTACTTC. The chain combines TRBV7-9 with TRBJ2-7; TRBD1 is a possible D gene (6 bases). CDR1 and CDR2 from the germline V gene are SEHNR and FQNEAQ (reference sequence). The CDR3 runs to 11 residues.

V is TRBV6-6 and J is TRBJ2-3; TRBD2 is a possible D gene (6 bases). The germline V and J ends were trimmed by 2 bases and 4 bases, with 13 bases remaining between them. Germline CDR1 is MNHNY and CDR2 is SVGAGI (reference sequence). This CDR3 is built from 15 residues. CDR3 DNA sequence: TGTGCCAGCAGTTACAGGGAGCGGGTCTCAGATACGCAGTATTTT. It specifies CASSYRERVSDTQYF.

A single count supports this clone. The chain is built from TRBV6-5 and TRBJ1-5; D gene uncertain. Germline CDR1 MNHEY, CDR2 SVGAGI. The CDR3 has 15 amino acids. V dropped 6 bases and J dropped 2 bases, with 14 bases sitting between them. CDR3 in DNA: TGTGCCAGCAGCAGCCGGGTATCGGGCAATCAGCCCCAGCATTTT. It specifies CASSSRVSGNQPQHF.

The chain uses TRBV5-4 and TRBJ2-1; 11 bases are a match to TRBD2. This CDR3 has 15 residues. Per the germline V gene, CDR1 is SGHNT and CDR2 is YYREEE (reference sequence). The trim removed 6 bases at V and 5 bases at J, leaving 7 bases unmatched. Here the CDR3 reads CASTYPGLADNEQFF. As DNA, the CDR3 is TGTGCCAGCACTTACCCGGGACTAGCGGACAATGAGCAGTTCTTC.

The chain is built from TRBV18 and TRBJ2-5; D gene ambiguous. TRBJ2-7 matches the DNA end more closely, so the J call is doubtful. The CDR3 extends over 15 amino acids. Germline CDR1 and CDR2: KGHSH and LQKENI. The CDR3 sequence: CASSPLAESSYEQYF. The CDR3 coding sequence is TGTGCCAGCTCACCTTTGGCGGAGAGCTCCTACGAGCAGTACTTC.

The chain links TRBV7-2 to TRBJ2-7, with 8 bases lining up with TRBD1. Trimming at V came to 1 base and at J to 9 bases, leaving 11 bases not matched to a gene. The CDR3 contains 15 residues. Germline V gene sequence: CDR1 SGHTA, CDR2 FQGNSA. The CDR3 DNA reads as TGTGCCAGCAGCTTAGTAGGGGCCAGGGGGCTTGGGCAGTACTTC. This gives the protein CASSLVGARGLGQYF.